This TCR beta chain was profiled in a study of shared clonotypes between healthy human individuals. Looking at the study overall: CD8 memory received one plate per donor, CD8 naive two, CD4 memory three and CD4 naive three. Study-wide findings and caveats: Estimated clonotype richness was generally higher in naive than memory subsets. Depth of sequencing was expected to influence donor clonotype sharing.

The trim removed 2 bases at V and 2 bases at J, leaving 6 bases unmatched. CDR3 length: 16 residues. Germline CDR1 SGHNT, CDR2 YENEEA. The donor population consisted of healthy HIV-negative adults with no recent acute infections or vaccinations. As to this clone: The antigen is unknown.

Sequencing was performed with immunoSEQ multiplex PCR; in TCRdb, only in-frame clones are kept and a portion is missing. This sample carries more than 2,000,000 clones, 85% to 95% of them seen once, and the ten largest clones take roughly 0.15%. This clonotype was obtained from a young man in good health. Sequenced: naive CD4+ T cells sorted from blood. Subset noted: CD45RA+ positively selected. The rearrangement links TRBV11-3 to TRBJ2-1; TRBD1 agrees at 7 bases. CDR3 in amino acids: CASSLTGVDPYNEQFF. Written as DNA, the CDR3 is TGTGCCAGCAGCTTAACAGGGGTTGACCCCTACAATGAGCAGTTCTTC.